A selection of T cell receptor beta chains follows, all from one sample in a study of radiotherapy plus CTLA-4 blockade in lung cancer. The assay was immunoSEQ multiplex PCR, and TCRdb's table has in-frame clones only and misses some. The repertoire consists of approximately 80,000 clones, with about 84% occurring once and the leading ten covering about 0.79%. The specimen comprised peripheral blood, sampled from a patient treated with radiotherapy plus ipilimumab. The receptors were sampled from a human donor with non-small cell lung cancer who had stable disease on radiotherapy plus ipilimumab. CDR3s include the opening cysteine and the closing phenylalanine or tryptophan. The D gene is left open where the match is weak. Clone size is stated in some rows and not others, as once, few, many or a class when expanded.

size | D | J | V | CDR3 | DNA
. | . | TRBJ2-3 | TRBV28 | CASSFSDSTDTQYF | TGTGCCAGCAGTTTCAGTGATAGCACAGATACGCAGTATTTT
. | TRBD1 | TRBJ1-5 | TRBV28 | CATGQGNQPQHF | TGTGCCACGGGACAGGGCAATCAGCCCCAGCATTTT
. | TRBD2 | TRBJ2-7 | TRBV9 | CASSPRAGVFEQYF | TGTGCCAGCAGCCCACGGGCGGGGGTCTTCGAGCAGTACTTC
few | . | TRBJ1-2 | TRBV19 | CASRPRNRGEYGYTF | TGTGCCAGTAGGCCAAGGAATAGGGGGGAATATGGCTACACCTTC
. | . | TRBJ1-2 | TRBV28 | CASSLGAIDYGYTF | TGTGCCAGCAGCCTGGGGGCTATTGACTATGGCTACACCTTC
. | . | TRBJ2-7 | TRBV10-2 | CASSEPRALPSSYEQYF | TGCGCCAGCAGTGAGCCAAGGGCCCTCCCCAGCTCCTACGAGCAGTACTTC
. | . | TRBJ2-7 | TRBV5-1 | CASSLALSYEQYF | TGCGCCAGCAGCTTGGCCCTCTCCTACGAGCAGTACTTC
. | . | TRBJ1-1 | TRBV5-1 | CASSFDPLTGTEAFF | TGCGCCAGCAGCTTCGATCCTTTGACAGGTACTGAAGCTTTCTTT
. | . | TRBJ1-1 | TRBV7-2 | CASSPFTEAFF | TGTGCCAGCAGCCCTTTTACTGAAGCTTTCTTT
. | TRBD1 | TRBJ2-5 | TRBV7-2 | CASRRGQGPETQYF | TGTGCCAGTAGGCGGGGACAGGGGCCAGAGACCCAGTACTTC
once | . | TRBJ2-3 | TRBV7-8 | CASGSGRETDTQYF | TGTGCCAGCGGGAGTGGCAGGGAGACGGATACGCAGTATTTT
. | TRBD2 | TRBJ2-3 | TRBV2 | CASTARFTSGGSDTQYF | TGTGCCAGCACCGCCCGCTTTACTAGCGGGGGATCAGATACGCAGTATTTT
. | . | TRBJ1-3 | TRBV7-2 | CASSLANSGNTIYF | TGTGCCAGCAGCTTAGCTAACTCTGGAAACACCATATATTTT
. | TRBD2 | TRBJ2-3 | TRBV28 | CASSSLRTSGSDTDTQYF | TGTGCCAGCAGTTCCCTTAGGACTAGCGGGAGCGACACAGATACGCAGTATTTT
. | TRBD1 | TRBJ2-4 | TRBV7-9 | CASSYPTGGSSLAKNIQYF | TGTGCCAGCAGCTATCCCACAGGGGGGAGCTCCTTAGCCAAAAACATTCAGTACTTC
. | . | TRBJ1-1 | TRBV6-6 | CASRGPDTEAFF | TGTGCCAGCAGAGGACCAGACACTGAAGCTTTCTTT
. | . | TRBJ1-1 | TRBV2 | CASSSGVANTEAFF | TGTGCCAGCAGCTCCGGGGTGGCGAACACTGAAGCTTTCTTT
. | . | TRBJ1-1 | TRBV19 | CASSIEAGAEAFF | TGTGCCAGTAGTATCGAGGCAGGGGCTGAAGCTTTCTTT
. | . | TRBJ2-2 | TRBV11-2 | CASSLLGQGVGELFF | TGTGCCAGCAGCCTCCTGGGGCAGGGCGTCGGGGAGCTGTTTTTT
. | . | TRBJ2-5 | TRBV28 | CASSSVGETQYF | TGTGCCAGCAGTTCTGTGGGGGAGACCCAGTACTTC
. | TRBD2 | TRBJ2-7 | TRBV7-2 | CASSLAPASGSYEQYF | TGTGCCAGCAGCTTAGCGCCGGCTAGCGGCTCCTACGAGCAGTACTTC
. | . | TRBJ2-2 | TRBV5-1 | CASSWKSYTGELFF | TGCGCCAGCAGCTGGAAGAGCTACACCGGGGAGCTGTTTTTT
. | . | TRBJ2-7 | TRBV7-9 | CASRRTSSTYEQYF | TGTGCCAGCAGGCGTACTAGTTCCACCTACGAGCAGTACTTC
. | TRBD1 | TRBJ1-3 | TRBV5-6 | CASSLEGASGNTIYF | TGTGCCAGCAGCTTGGAGGGGGCGAGTGGAAACACCATATATTTT
medium-sized | TRBD1 | TRBJ1-2 | TRBV6-4 | CASSPSTGGNYGYTF | TGTGCCAGCAGTCCCTCCACAGGGGGCAACTATGGCTACACCTTC
. | . | TRBJ1-1 | TRBV9 | CASSVDGNTEAFF | TGTGCCAGCAGCGTAGACGGGAACACTGAAGCTTTCTTT
. | . | TRBJ2-1 | TRBV11-2 | CASSSIRGGNEQFF | TGTGCCAGCAGCTCTATCAGGGGGGGAAATGAGCAGTTCTTC
. | TRBD2 | TRBJ2-1 | TRBV9 | CASSLGTSHYNEQFF | TGTGCCAGCAGCCTCGGGACTAGCCACTACAATGAGCAGTTCTTC
. | . | TRBJ2-3 | TRBV5-4 | CASSSRGITDTQYF | TGTGCCAGCAGCTCCCGGGGGATAACAGATACGCAGTATTTT